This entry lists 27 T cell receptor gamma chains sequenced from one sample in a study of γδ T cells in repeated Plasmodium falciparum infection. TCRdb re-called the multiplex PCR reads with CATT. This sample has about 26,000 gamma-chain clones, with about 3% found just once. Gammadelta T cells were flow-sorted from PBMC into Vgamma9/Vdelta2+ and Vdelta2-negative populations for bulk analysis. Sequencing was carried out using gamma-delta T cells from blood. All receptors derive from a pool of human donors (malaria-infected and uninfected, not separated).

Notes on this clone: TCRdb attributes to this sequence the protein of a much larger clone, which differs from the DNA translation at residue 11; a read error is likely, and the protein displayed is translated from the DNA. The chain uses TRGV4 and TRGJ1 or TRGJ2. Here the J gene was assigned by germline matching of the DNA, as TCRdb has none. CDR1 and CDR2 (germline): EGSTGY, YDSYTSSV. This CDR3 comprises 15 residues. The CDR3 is CATWDGPVHYHKKLF. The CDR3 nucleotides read TGTGCCACCTGGGATGGGCCGGTTCATTATCATAAGAAACTCTTT.

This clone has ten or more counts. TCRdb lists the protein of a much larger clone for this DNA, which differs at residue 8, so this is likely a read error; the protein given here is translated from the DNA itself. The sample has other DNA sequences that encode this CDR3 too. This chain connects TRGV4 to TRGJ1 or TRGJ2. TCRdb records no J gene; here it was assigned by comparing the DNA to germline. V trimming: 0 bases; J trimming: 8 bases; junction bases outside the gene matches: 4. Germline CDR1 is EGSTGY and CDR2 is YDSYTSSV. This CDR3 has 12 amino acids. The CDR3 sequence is CATWDGRHKKLF. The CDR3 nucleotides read TGTGCCACCTGGGATGGGCGGCATAAGAAACTCTTT.

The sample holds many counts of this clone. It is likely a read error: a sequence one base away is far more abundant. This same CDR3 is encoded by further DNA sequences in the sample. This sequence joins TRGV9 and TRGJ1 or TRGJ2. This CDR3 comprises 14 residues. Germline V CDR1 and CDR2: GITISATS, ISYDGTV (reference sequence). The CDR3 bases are TGCGCCTTGTGGGAGGGACCTACTTATTATAAGAAACTCTTT. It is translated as CALWEGPTYYKKLF.

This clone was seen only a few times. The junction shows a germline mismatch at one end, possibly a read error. As DNA, the CDR3 is TGCGCTTCCCCTTATTATAAGAAACTCTTT. Protein sequence: CASPYYKKLF. The rearrangement joins TRGV9 to TRGJ1 or TRGJ2. TCRdb lists no J gene, so it was determined here by aligning the DNA to germline. Germline V gene data show CDR1 as GITISATS and CDR2 as ISYDGTV (reference sequence). The length of the CDR3 is 10 residues.

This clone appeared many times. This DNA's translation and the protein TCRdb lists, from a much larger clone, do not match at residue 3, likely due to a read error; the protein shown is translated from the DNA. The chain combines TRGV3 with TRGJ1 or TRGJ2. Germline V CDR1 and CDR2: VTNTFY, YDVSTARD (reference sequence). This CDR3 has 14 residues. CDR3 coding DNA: TGTGCCGCCTGGGACAGGTCGAATTATTATAAGAAACTCTTT. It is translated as CAAWDRSNYYKKLF.

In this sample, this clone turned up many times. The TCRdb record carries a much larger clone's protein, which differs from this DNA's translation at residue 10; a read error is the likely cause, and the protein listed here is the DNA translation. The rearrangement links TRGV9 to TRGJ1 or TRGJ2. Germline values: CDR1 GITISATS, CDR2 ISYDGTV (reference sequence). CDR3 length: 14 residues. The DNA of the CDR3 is TGTGCCTTGTGGGAGACCCAGGATTATGATAAGAAACTCTTT. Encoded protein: CALWETQDYDKKLF.

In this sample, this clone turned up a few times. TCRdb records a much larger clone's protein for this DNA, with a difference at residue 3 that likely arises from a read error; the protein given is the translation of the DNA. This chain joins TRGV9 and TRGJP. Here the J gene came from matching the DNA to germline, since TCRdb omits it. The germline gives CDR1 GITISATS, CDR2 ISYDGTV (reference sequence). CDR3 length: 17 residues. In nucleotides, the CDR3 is TGTGCCTCGTGGGAGGGCGCCAGGGAGTTGGGCAAAAAAATCAAGGTATTT. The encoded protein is CASWEGARELGKKIKVF.

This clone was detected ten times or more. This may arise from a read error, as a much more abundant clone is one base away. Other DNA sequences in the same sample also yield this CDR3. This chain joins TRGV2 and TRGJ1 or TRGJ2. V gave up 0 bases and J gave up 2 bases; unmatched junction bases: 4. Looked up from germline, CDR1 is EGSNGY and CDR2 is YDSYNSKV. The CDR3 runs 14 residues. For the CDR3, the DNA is TGTGCCACCTGGGACGGGTTTTATTATTATAAGAAACTCTTT. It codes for CATWDGFYYYKKLF.

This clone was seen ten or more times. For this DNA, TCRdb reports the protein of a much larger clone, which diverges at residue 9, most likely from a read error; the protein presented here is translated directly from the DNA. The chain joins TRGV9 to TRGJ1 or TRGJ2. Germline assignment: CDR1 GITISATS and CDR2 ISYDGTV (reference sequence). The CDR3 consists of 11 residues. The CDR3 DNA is TGTGCCTTGTGGGAGGTCGGTAAGAGACTCTTT. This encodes CALWEVGKRLF.

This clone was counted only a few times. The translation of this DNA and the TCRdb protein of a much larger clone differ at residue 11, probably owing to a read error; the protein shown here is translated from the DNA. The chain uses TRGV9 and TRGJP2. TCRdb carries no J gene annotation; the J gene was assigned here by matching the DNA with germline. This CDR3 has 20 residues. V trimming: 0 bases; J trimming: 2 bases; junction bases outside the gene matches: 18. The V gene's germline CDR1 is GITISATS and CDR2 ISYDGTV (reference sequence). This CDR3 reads CALWEVRGSYLGSSDWIKTF. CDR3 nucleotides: TGTGCCTTGTGGGAGGTGCGGGGAAGTTACTTAGGGAGTAGTGATTGGATCAAGACGTTT.

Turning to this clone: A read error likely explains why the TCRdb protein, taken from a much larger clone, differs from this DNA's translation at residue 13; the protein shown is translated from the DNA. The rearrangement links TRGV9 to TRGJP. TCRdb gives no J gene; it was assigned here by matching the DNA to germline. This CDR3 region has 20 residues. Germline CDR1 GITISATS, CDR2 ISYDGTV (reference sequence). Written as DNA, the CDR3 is TGTGCCTTGTGGGAGGTGCCGCAAGAAAAGCAAGAGTCGGGCAAAAAAATCAAGGTATTT. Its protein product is CALWEVPQEKQESGKKIKVF.

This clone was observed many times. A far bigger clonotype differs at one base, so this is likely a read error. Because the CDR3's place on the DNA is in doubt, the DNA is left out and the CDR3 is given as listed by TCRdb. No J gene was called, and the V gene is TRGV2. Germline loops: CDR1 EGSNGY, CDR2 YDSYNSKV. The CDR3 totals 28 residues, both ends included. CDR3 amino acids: CATWDDRNSLAVEQHLLSQVSIGRIQHF.

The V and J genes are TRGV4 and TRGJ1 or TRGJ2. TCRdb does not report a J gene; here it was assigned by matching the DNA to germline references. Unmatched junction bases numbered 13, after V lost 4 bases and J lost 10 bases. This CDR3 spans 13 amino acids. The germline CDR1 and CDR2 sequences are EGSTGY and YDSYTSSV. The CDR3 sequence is CATWDGRTLKKLF. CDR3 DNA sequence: TGTGCCACCTGGGACGGGCGGACGTTGAAGAAACTCTTT.

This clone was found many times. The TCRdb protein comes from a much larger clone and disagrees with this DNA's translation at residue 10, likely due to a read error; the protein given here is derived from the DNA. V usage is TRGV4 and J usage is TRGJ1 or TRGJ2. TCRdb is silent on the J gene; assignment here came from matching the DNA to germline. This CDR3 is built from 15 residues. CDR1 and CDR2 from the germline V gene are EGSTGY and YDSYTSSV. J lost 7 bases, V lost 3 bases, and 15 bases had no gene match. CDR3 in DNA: TGTGCCACCTGGGATTACGCCGCCGGGGAATATAAGAAACTCTTT. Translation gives CATWDYAAGEYKKLF.

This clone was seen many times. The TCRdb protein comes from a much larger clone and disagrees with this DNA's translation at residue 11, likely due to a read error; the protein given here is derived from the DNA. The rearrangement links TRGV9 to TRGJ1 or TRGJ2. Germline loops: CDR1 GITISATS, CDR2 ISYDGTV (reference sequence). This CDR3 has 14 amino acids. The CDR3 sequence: CALWEGKNYYEKLF. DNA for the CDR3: TGTGCCTTGTGGGAGGGAAAAAATTATTATGAGAAACTCTTT.

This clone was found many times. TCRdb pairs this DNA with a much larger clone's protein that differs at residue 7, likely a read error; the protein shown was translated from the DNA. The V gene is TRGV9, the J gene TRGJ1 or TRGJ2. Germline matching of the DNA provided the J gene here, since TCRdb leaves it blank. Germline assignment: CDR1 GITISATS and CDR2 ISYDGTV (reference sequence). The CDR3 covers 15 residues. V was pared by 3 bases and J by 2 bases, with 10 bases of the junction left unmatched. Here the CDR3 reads CALWEPRWDYYKKLF. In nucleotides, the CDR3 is TGTGCCTTGTGGGAGCCTCGCTGGGATTATTATAAGAAACTCTTT.

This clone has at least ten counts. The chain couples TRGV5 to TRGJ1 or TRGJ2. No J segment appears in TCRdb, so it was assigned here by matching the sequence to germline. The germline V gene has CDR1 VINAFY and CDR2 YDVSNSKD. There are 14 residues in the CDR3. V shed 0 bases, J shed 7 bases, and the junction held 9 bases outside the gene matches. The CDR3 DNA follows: TGTGCCACCTGGGACAGGCCGACGGGGTATAAGAAACTCTTT. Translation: CATWDRPTGYKKLF.

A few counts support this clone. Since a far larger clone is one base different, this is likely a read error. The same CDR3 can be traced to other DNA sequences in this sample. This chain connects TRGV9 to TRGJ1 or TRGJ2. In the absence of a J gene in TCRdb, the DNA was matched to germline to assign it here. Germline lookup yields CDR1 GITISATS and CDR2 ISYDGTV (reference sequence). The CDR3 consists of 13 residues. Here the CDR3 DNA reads TGTGCCCTGTGGGAGCACCCGTATTATAAGAAACTCTTT. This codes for CALWEHPYYKKLF.

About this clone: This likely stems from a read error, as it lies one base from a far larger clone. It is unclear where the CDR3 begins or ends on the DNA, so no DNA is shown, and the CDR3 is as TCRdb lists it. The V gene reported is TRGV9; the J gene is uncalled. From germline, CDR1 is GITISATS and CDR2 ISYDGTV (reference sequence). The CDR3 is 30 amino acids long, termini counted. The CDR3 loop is CALWEQGLRNSLAVEQHLLSQVSIGRIQHF.

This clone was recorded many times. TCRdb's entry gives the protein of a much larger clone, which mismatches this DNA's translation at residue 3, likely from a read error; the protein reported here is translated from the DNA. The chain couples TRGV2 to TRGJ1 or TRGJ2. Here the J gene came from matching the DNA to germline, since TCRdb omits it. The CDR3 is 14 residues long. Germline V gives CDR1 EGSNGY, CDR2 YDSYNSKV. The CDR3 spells CASWDGTIMDKKLF. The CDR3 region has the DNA TGTGCCTCCTGGGACGGGACTATTATGGATAAGAAACTCTTT.

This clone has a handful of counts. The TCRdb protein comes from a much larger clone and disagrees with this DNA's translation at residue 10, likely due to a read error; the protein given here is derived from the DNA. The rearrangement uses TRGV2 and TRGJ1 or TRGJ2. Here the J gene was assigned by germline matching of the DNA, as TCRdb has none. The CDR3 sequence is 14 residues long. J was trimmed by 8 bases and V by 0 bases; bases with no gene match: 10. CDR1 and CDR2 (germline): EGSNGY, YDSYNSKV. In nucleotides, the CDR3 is TGTGCCACCTGGGACGGGCGGTCGTATGATAAGAAACTCTTT. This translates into CATWDGRSYDKKLF.

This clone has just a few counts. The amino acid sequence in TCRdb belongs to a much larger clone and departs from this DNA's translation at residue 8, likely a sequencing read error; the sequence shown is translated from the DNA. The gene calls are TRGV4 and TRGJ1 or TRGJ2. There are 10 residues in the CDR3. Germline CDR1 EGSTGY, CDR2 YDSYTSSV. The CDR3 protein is CATWNDKRLF. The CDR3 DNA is TGTGCCACCTGGAACGATAAGAGACTCTTT.

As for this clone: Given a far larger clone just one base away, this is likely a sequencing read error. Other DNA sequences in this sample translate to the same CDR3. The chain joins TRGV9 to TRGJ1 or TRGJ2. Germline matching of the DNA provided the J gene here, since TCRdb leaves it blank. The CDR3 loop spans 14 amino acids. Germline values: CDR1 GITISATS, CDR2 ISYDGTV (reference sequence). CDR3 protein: CALWEVQGRIRKLF. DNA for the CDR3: TGTGCCCTGTGGGAGGTGCAGGGGCGAATAAGGAAACTCTTT.

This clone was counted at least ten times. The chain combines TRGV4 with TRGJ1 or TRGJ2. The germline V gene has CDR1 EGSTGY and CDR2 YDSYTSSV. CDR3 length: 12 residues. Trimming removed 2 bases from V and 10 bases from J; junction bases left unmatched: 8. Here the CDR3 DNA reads TGTGCCACCTGGGATGTGTTTTGGAAGAAACTCTTT. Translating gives CATWDVFWKKLF.

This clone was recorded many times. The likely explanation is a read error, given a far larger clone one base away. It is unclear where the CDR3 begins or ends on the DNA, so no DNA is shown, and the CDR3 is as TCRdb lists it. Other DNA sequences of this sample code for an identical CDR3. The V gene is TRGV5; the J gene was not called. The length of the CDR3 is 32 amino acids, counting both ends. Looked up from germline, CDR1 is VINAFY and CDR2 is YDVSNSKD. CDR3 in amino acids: CATWDRRRIIRNSLAVEQHWLSQVSIGRIQHF.

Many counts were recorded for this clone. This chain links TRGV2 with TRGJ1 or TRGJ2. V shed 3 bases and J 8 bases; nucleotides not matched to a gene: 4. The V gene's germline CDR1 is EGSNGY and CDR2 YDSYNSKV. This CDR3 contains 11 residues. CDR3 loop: CATWDRDKKLF. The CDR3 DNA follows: TGTGCCACCTGGGACCGCGATAAGAAACTCTTT.

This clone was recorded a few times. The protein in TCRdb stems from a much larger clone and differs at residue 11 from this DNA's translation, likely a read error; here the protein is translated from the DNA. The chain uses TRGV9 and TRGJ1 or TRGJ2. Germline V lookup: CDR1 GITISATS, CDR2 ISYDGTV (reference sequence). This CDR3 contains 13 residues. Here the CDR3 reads CALWEAAYYKELF. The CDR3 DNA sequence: TGTGCCTTGTGGGAGGCCGCTTATTATAAGGAACTCTTT.